This T cell receptor (beta chain) was identified in a study of immune heterogeneity within non-small cell lung tumors. Each sample used around 600 ng of genomic DNA from bulk tumor tissue. Several widely spaced biopsies per primary tumor were taken during surgery. The patients were newly diagnosed with non-small cell lung cancer, had not been treated, and had curative surgery. The donors were patients with newly diagnosed non-small cell lung cancer undergoing curative-intent surgery. This clonotype was seen at least ten times. Its antigen is currently unknown. Multiplex PCR employing 32 V and 13 J primers generated amplicons of the TCR beta CDR3. TCRdb re-analysed the multiplex PCR reads in MiXCR, keeping a single row per CDR3 protein. The table has 9,000 to 13,000 distinct CDR3 sequences, roughly 29% seen once; the top ten hold 27%. Findings of the study overall: Significant yet moderate, the positive correlation between local T-cell clonality and local tumor mutational burden reached an R of roughly 0.31.

In germline, CDR1 is SEHNR, CDR2 FQNEAQ (reference sequence). V was trimmed by 6 bases and J by 5 bases, leaving 13 bases between them. CDR3 length equals 14 residues. The V and J genes are TRBV7-9 and TRBJ2-2; maybe TRBD1 (7 bases). Sequenced sample: lung tumor tissue. The clonotype originates from a woman between 45 and 65 years old with non-small cell lung cancer. DNA for the CDR3: TGTGCCAGCAGAAGGGCAGGGGGGACCGGGGAGCTGTTTTTT. It translates to CASRRAGGTGELFF.